Reported below is one TCR beta chain. Its antigen is not identified. The CDR3 totals 13 residues. V was clipped by 0 bases and J by 9 bases; unmatched bases: 4. Per the germline V gene, CDR1 is MNHEY and CDR2 is SVGAGI. The authors prepared the TCRbeta library with unique molecular identifiers. TCRdb redid the calling of the PCR reads with MiXCR, one entry per CDR3 protein. The sample carries some 26,000 distinct CDR3 sequences, about 18% recorded once. This sample was included in a study of T-cell reconstitution after alpha-beta-depleted transplantation in children. General study results and limits: Reported findings indicate that, about two months after transplant, alpha-beta T cells came from several hundred expanded clones, which were derived from non-depleted graft cells. It was surviving recipient T cells and thymic progenitors that gave some patients high TCRbeta diversity at day 60.

The material was PBMCs, mostly from graft donor cells, obtained 60 days after TCRalphabeta/CD19-depleted stem cell transplant. The receptor comes from a male patient aged 2-10 years who had a stem cell transplant for acute lymphoblastic leukemia, so the T cells may come from the graft donor. The rearrangement uses TRBV6-5 and TRBJ1-1; 7 positions match TRBD1. The CDR3: CASSYSRTGQAFF. In nucleotides, the CDR3 is TGTGCCAGCAGTTACTCGCGGACAGGTCAAGCTTTCTTT.